Listed here are 27 T cell receptor beta chains from one sample, sequenced in a study of cytomegalovirus exposure and HLA in healthy donors. This PCR relied on a set of 60 Vbeta primers and 13 Jbeta primers. Clones were sequenced by immunoSEQ multiplex PCR, and TCRdb holds only the in-frame ones, with some missing. This listing includes tens of thousands of clones. Sequencing was done on a sample of PBMCs. The receptors were sampled from a man between 18 and 29 years old in good health and CMV-seropositive.

This CDR3 reads CSGDSYGYTF. The CDR3 DNA is TGCAGTGGTGACAGCTATGGCTACACCTTC. V usage is TRBV20-1 and J usage is TRBJ1-2; TRBD1 might be the D (5 bases). Germline loops: CDR1 DFQATT, CDR2 SNEGSKA (reference sequence). CDR3 size: 10 residues. The V gene lost 7 bases and the J gene lost 4 bases, with 7 bases spanning the gap.

The rearrangement joins TRBV7-2 to TRBJ1-1; maybe TRBD1 (5 bases). V was clipped by 7 bases and J by 7 bases, with 13 bases between them. CDR1 and CDR2 (germline): SGHTA, FQGNSA. The CDR3 consists of 12 residues. CDR3: CASTSGYNEAFF. The DNA for the CDR3 is TGTGCCAGCACGTCAGGGTACAATGAAGCTTTCTTT. Full variable domain (remainder filled in from reference TRBV7-2 and TRBJ1-1): GAGVSQSPSNKVTEKGKDVELRCDPISGHTALYWYRQSLGQGLEFLIYFQGNSAPDKSGLPSDRFSAERTGGSVSTLTIQRTQQEDSAVYLCASTSGYNEAFFGQGTRLTVV.

Concerning this clone: This sample also contains other DNA sequences that code for the same CDR3. The J gene is TRBJ1-5, the V gene TRBV18; D perhaps matches TRBD1 (5 bases). CDR1 is KGHSH, CDR2 LQKENI, per germline. This CDR3 contains 14 residues. Deletions cut 3 bases from V and 6 bases from J, with 12 bases between. CDR3 in amino acids: CASSPSGDGQPQHF. The CDR3 region has the DNA TGTGCCAGCTCACCGAGCGGGGACGGTCAGCCCCAGCATTTT.

The chain uses TRBV15 and TRBJ1-1, with TRBD1 as a possible D gene (5 bases). Germline V gene lookup returns CDR1 LNHNV and CDR2 YYDKDF (reference sequence). This CDR3 has 15 residues. V was trimmed by 0 bases and J by 4 bases, leaving 12 bases between them. CDR3 coding DNA: TGTGCCACCAGCAGAGACAGGGCCGGTAGCACTGAAGCTTTCTTT. Its protein is CATSRDRAGSTEAFF.

This chain uses TRBV18 with TRBJ1-5; tentatively, D is TRBD1 (6 bases). The CDR3 spans 14 residues. Deletions cut 6 bases from V and 1 base from J, with 10 bases between. Germline-derived CDR1 and CDR2 are KGHSH and LQKENI. CDR3 DNA: TGTGCCAGCTCCCGACAGGAGAGCAATCAGCCCCAGCATTTT. It codes for CASSRQESNQPQHF.

The CDR3 spells CASSSYDTSGGKRETQYF. The CDR3 region has the DNA TGTGCCAGCAGCTCATACGATACTAGCGGGGGTAAACGGGAGACCCAGTACTTC. The chain combines TRBV7-9 with TRBJ2-5; 11 positions match TRBD2. The CDR3 is made up of 18 amino acids. The germline CDR1 and CDR2 sequences are SEHNR and FQNEAQ (reference sequence). Germline trimming cut 4 bases from V and 5 bases from J; bases unmatched to any gene: 15.

The chain uses TRBV6-5 and TRBJ2-1; 11 nucleotides align to TRBD2. V dropped 2 bases and J dropped 9; count of bases not matched to a gene: 9. Germline V gene lookup returns CDR1 MNHEY and CDR2 SVGAGI. The CDR3 consists of 16 residues. CDR3 bases: TGTGCCAGCAGTTACACAATAGCGGGAGGGCCGGGTGAGCAGTTCTTC. This gives the protein CASSYTIAGGPGEQFF.

This chain connects TRBV9 to TRBJ2-1; TRBD2 agrees at 11 bases. Germline CDR1 is SGDLS and CDR2 is YYNGEE. The V gene end was trimmed by 4 bases and the J gene end by 8 bases; junction bases not matched to a gene: 17. This CDR3 is 18 amino acids long. CDR3 bases: TGTGCCAGCAGCCCCCCCCTGCCTAGCGGGAGGTTTTTAGATGAGCAGTTCTTC. Protein: CASSPPLPSGRFLDEQFF.

This chain links TRBV5-1 with TRBJ1-4; TRBD1 matches at 7 bases. Looked up from germline, CDR1 is SGHRS and CDR2 is YFSETQ. The CDR3 has 13 amino acids. Trimming took 4 bases from V and 5 from J; bases not matched to a gene: 2. The CDR3, as DNA: TGCGCCAGCAGCATCAGGGGGAATGAAAAACTGTTTTTT. Translating it yields CASSIRGNEKLFF.

The CDR3 region is CASSPRRPGLASDGELFF. The CDR3 bases are TGTGCCAGCTCACCAAGGAGACCGGGACTAGCCTCCGACGGGGAGCTGTTTTTT. The gene calls are TRBV18 and TRBJ2-2; 9 nucleotides match TRBD2. With V trimmed by 2 bases and J by 7 bases, 14 bases remained unmatched. CDR1 KGHSH and CDR2 LQKENI come from the germline V gene. This CDR3 spans 18 amino acids. The whole variable domain, filled in from reference TRBV18 and TRBJ2-2, reads NAGVMQNPRHLVRRRGQEARLRCSPMKGHSHVYWYRQLPEEGLKFMVYLQKENIIDESGMPKERFSAEFPKEGPSILRIQQVVRGDSAAYFCASSPRRPGLASDGELFFGEGSRLTVL.

This chain links TRBV12-5 with TRBJ2-7, with TRBD1 identical over 7 bases. Trimming at V came to 7 bases and at J to 6 bases, leaving 15 bases not matched to a gene. The germline gives CDR1 LGHNT, CDR2 FRNRAP. The CDR3 length is 15 residues. CDR3 protein: CASAQVTRGLGEQYF. The CDR3, as DNA: TGTGCTAGTGCCCAGGTTACTAGGGGGCTGGGCGAGCAGTACTTC.

The rearrangement joins TRBV27 to TRBJ2-5, with a tentative D call TRBD1 (5 bases). The last part of the DNA fits TRBJ2-7 better; the J call may be wrong. Germline CDR1 MNHEY, CDR2 SMNVEV (reference sequence). The CDR3 extends over 14 amino acids. CDR3 in DNA: TGTGCCAGCAGTTTATGGGGCCTATCCTACGAGCAGTACTTC. Amino acids: CASSLWGLSYEQYF.

The rearrangement uses TRBV5-4 and TRBJ1-2; 9 nucleotides align to TRBD1. Trimming cost V 5 bases and J 2 bases; bases outside gene matches: 4. This CDR3 has 14 amino acids. Per germline, CDR1 SGHNT and CDR2 YYREEE (reference sequence). The CDR3 reads CASRNGTGNYGYTF. The DNA for the CDR3 is TGTGCCAGCAGGAATGGGACAGGGAACTATGGCTACACCTTC.

The rearrangement joins TRBV5-1 to TRBJ1-5, with TRBD1 matching 8 bases. The J segment lost 6 bases and the V segment lost 4 bases, leaving 3 bases of the junction unmatched. Germline assignment: CDR1 SGHRS and CDR2 YFSETQ. The CDR3 has 13 amino acids. The CDR3 region is CASSPGQGQPQHF. The DNA of the CDR3 is TGCGCCAGCAGCCCCGGACAGGGTCAGCCCCAGCATTTT.

Concerning this clone: At one of its ends the junction is not consistent with the germline gene, which may arise from a read error. Different DNA sequences within this sample yield the same CDR3. The CDR3 region is CASRRGEETQYF. The CDR3 DNA reads as TGTGCCTCCCGGCGGGGGGAAGAAACCCAGTACTTC. This sequence joins TRBV11-2 and TRBJ2-5; 8 positions match TRBD2. CDR1 and CDR2 from the germline V gene are SGHAT and FQNNGV. CDR3 length: 12 amino acids.

This chain uses TRBV2 with TRBJ2-3; D possibly corresponds to TRBD1 (6 bases). Germline CDR1 and CDR2: SNHLY and FYNNEI. The CDR3 totals 15 residues. V lost 3 bases and J lost 6, with 16 bases in between. DNA for the CDR3: TGTGCCAGCAGTGACAAGGACAGACAGGTGGATACGCAGTATTTT. Its protein is CASSDKDRQVDTQYF.

About this clone: This same CDR3 is encoded by further DNA sequences in the sample. The chain combines TRBV5-1 with TRBJ2-7, with D tentatively TRBD1 (6 bases). Germline loops: CDR1 SGHRS, CDR2 YFSETQ. The V end lost 0 bases, the J end lost 5 bases, and 6 bases lay between the germline ends. CDR3 length equals 12 residues. CDR3 nucleotides: TGCGCCAGCAGCTTGGCAGGGGACGAGCAGTACTTC. It codes for CASSLAGDEQYF.

This chain uses TRBV6-6 with TRBJ2-7; 10 bases map to TRBD2. The CDR3 has 13 amino acids. Per the germline V gene, CDR1 is MNHNY and CDR2 is SVGAGI (reference sequence). Unmatched junction bases numbered 2, after V lost 6 bases and J lost 3 bases. CDR3 nucleotide sequence: TGTGCCAGCAGGGAGCGGGAGGGCTACGAGCAGTACTTC. Translation gives CASREREGYEQYF.

The chain is built from TRBV18 and TRBJ2-7; D remains ambiguous. This CDR3 is built from 14 residues. The ends were cut back, 2 bases at V and 0 bases at J, with 8 bases in the middle. CDR1 and CDR2 from the germline V gene are KGHSH and LQKENI. For the CDR3, the DNA is TGTGCCAGCTCACCAAAGCCCGACTCCTACGAGCAGTACTTC. This encodes CASSPKPDSYEQYF.

V gene TRBV4-1 combines with J gene TRBJ1-6; 7 positions agree with TRBD1. Germline V gene lookup returns CDR1 MGHRA and CDR2 YSYEKL. The junction had 7 bases not matched to a gene; V was cut back by 4 bases and J by 7 bases. The length of the CDR3 is 15 residues. For the CDR3, the DNA is TGCGCCAGCAGCCCACCCACAGGGGAGAATTCACCCCTCCACTTT. Its protein product is CASSPPTGENSPLHF.

V and J are TRBV11-2 and TRBJ1-1; 7 nucleotides align to TRBD1. Per the germline V gene, CDR1 is SGHAT and CDR2 is FQNNGV. V shed 5 bases and J 0 bases; nucleotides not matched to a gene: 9. CDR3 length: 16 residues. CDR3 residues: CASSTRQGFMNTEAFF. CDR3 sequence (DNA): TGTGCCAGCAGCACCCGACAGGGCTTCATGAACACTGAAGCTTTCTTT.

This sequence joins TRBV4-1 and TRBJ1-5, with 8 bases lining up with TRBD1. The germline V gene has CDR1 MGHRA and CDR2 YSYEKL. The CDR3 runs 19 residues. After removal of 0 bases from V and 1 base from J, the junction contained 11 bases not matched to a gene. For the CDR3, the DNA is TGCGCCAGCAGCCAAGAGAGTCGGGACAGGAGTCGGAGCAATCAGCCCCAGCATTTT. This codes for CASSQESRDRSRSNQPQHF.

The gene calls are TRBV5-1 and TRBJ2-7, with a tentative D call TRBD1 (6 bases). V lost 4 bases and J 3 bases, leaving 11 bases between the germline ends. This CDR3 contains 13 residues. CDR1 SGHRS and CDR2 YFSETQ come from the germline V gene. The CDR3 DNA sequence: TGCGCCAGCAGCGGGGACACTTACTACGAGCAGTACTTC. Translation gives CASSGDTYYEQYF.

This sequence joins TRBV5-1 and TRBJ2-5; D is perhaps TRBD2 (6 bases). The V gene lost 4 bases and the J gene lost 1 base, with 14 bases spanning the gap. The germline CDR1 and CDR2 sequences are SGHRS and YFSETQ. The CDR3 runs 15 residues. In nucleotides, the CDR3 is TGCGCCAGCAGCGGAGGGGCGCCCCCCCAAGAGACCCAGTACTTC. Encoded protein: CASSGGAPPQETQYF. Based on the CDR3 plus reference TRBV5-1 and TRBJ2-5, the full variable domain is KAGVTQTPRYLIKTRGQQVTLSCSPISGHRSVSWYQQTPGQGLQFLFEYFSETQRNKGNFPGRFSGRQFSNSRSEMNVSTLELGDSALYLCASSGGAPPQETQYFGPGTRLLVL.

This chain's CDR3 is CASRTGAYEQFF. CDR3 DNA sequence: TGTGCCAGCAGAACCGGTGCCTATGAGCAGTTCTTC. The chain links TRBV27 to TRBJ2-1, with D uncertain. V was pared by 6 bases and J by 8 bases, with 11 bases between. This CDR3 spans 12 amino acids. Germline lookup yields CDR1 MNHEY and CDR2 SMNVEV (reference sequence).

The chain carries TRBV5-1 and TRBJ1-2; D unclear. V lost 0 bases, J lost 2 bases, and 8 bases lay in between. Germline V gene data show CDR1 as SGHRS and CDR2 as YFSETQ. The CDR3 has 14 residues. The CDR3 nucleotides read TGCGCCAGCAGCTTGGGATTTAGCAACTATGGCTACACCTTC. It codes for CASSLGFSNYGYTF. Filled out from reference TRBV5-1 and TRBJ1-2, the complete variable domain reads KAGVTQTPRYLIKTRGQQVTLSCSPISGHRSVSWYQQTPGQGLQFLFEYFSETQRNKGNFPGRFSGRQFSNSRSEMNVSTLELGDSALYLCASSLGFSNYGYTFGSGTRLTVV.

The rearrangement links TRBV6-5 to TRBJ2-7; 12 positions agree with TRBD2. The CDR3 length is 15 residues. The V gene's germline CDR1 is MNHEY and CDR2 SVGAGI. Unmatched junction bases numbered 7, after V lost 4 bases and J lost 6 bases. The CDR3 nucleotides are TGTGCCAGCAGTTGGCTAGCGGGGGGGCGGGGCGAGCAGTACTTC. Protein: CASSWLAGGRGEQYF.